This T cell receptor (beta chain) was found in a study of T-cell reconstitution after alpha-beta-depleted transplantation in children. Unique molecular identifiers featured in how the TCRbeta library was prepared. TCRdb reprocessed the PCR reads with MiXCR, giving one entry per CDR3 protein. The sample records some 340,000 distinct CDR3 sequences, 10% being singletons. The V segment lost 6 bases and the J segment 7 bases; nucleotides outside the gene matches: 6. Germline CDR1 is DFQATT and CDR2 is SNEGSKA (reference sequence). The CDR3 runs to 13 residues. This clonotype was recorded a few times. The source was PBMCs from the stem cell graft donor, collected from the stem cell graft. This clonotype was obtained from a human donor who donated a stem cell graft to a child with acute lymphoblastic leukemia. The V gene is TRBV20-1, the J gene TRBJ2-2; 9 bases agree with TRBD1. The CDR3 nucleotides are TGCAGTGCCCGGGACAGGGTCGGCGGGGAGCTGTTTTTT. Protein product: CSARDRVGGELFF.